Below are 6 T cell receptor beta chains sequenced from a single sample in a study of PD-1 blockade in classical Hodgkin lymphoma (TCRdb year 2020). The meaning of the sample's time point label: cycle 4 day 1 (C4D1), after more than five weeks of nivolumab. All trial patients had relapsed after autologous stem cell transplantation, with cohorts A, B and C differing in prior brentuximab vedotin exposure. Using a Miltenyi CD4+ T cell isolation kit, CD4+ T cells were purified from thawed PBMCs through magnetic negative selection. The library was produced with the immunoSEQ multiplex PCR assay. TCRdb obtained this table from immuneACCESS and retained in-frame rearrangements with V and J assigned. These tables miss some clones; where compared with another copy, unresolved V genes account for less than half of the shortfall, and the remainder is unexplained. The sample includes some 10,000 clones, with approximately 83% observed a single time. The ten largest account for around 1.5% of the sample.

The sample was CD4+ T cells from blood, taken before the fourth cycle of nivolumab. These receptors all stem from a human donor with classical Hodgkin lymphoma.

This chain links TRBV11-1 with TRBJ1-1; 7 bases are a match to TRBD1. The germline V gene has CDR1 SGHAT and CDR2 FQDESV (reference sequence). Unmatched junction bases numbered 3, after V lost 3 bases and J lost 5 bases. There are 13 residues in the CDR3. DNA for the CDR3: TGTGCCAGCAGCTTGACAGGGAAAACTGAAGCTTTCTTT. Protein: CASSLTGKTEAFF. The complete variable domain, with remaining parts taken from reference TRBV11-1 and TRBJ1-1, reads EAEVAQSPRYKITEKSQAVAFWCDPISGHATLYWYRQILGQGPELLVQFQDESVVDDSQLPKDRFSAERLKGVDSTLKIQPAELGDSAMYLCASSLTGKTEAFFGQGTRLTVV.

The chain joins TRBV27 to TRBJ2-7; D is uncertain. V was cut by 4 bases and J by 3 bases, with 13 bases left in between. The germline V gene has CDR1 MNHEY and CDR2 SMNVEV (reference sequence). The CDR3 covers 14 residues. The CDR3 DNA is TGTGCCAGCAGTTCACCCCTCGCCGACTACGAGCAGTACTTC. This sequence encodes CASSSPLADYEQYF.

This sequence joins TRBV20-1 and TRBJ2-1; possible D gene TRBD2, 5 bases. The CDR3 covers 10 residues. With 5 bases removed from V and 10 bases from J, the gap between germline ends came to 9 bases. Germline lookup yields CDR1 DFQATT and CDR2 SNEGSKA (reference sequence). In nucleotides, the CDR3 is TGCAGTGCTTCGGGCGGGGAGCAGTTCTTC. This encodes CSASGGEQFF.

V is TRBV11-2 and J is TRBJ1-5; the D is unclear. CDR1 is SGHAT and CDR2 is FQNNGV in the germline V gene. The CDR3 consists of 14 residues. Trimming took off 2 bases at V and 7 bases at J, with 12 bases between the two ends. The CDR3: CASSLRGEGQPQHF. CDR3 DNA sequence: TGTGCCAGCAGCTTACGGGGAGAAGGACAGCCCCAGCATTTT.

The rearrangement joins TRBV7-9 to TRBJ1-5; TRBD1 matches 9 bases. Germline V gives CDR1 SEHNR, CDR2 FQNEAQ (reference sequence). V lost 1 base, J lost 7 bases, and 11 bases stayed unmatched. The CDR3 extends over 17 amino acids. The CDR3, as DNA: TGTGCCAGCAGCTTAGGGGCGGGACAGGGCACGATCCAGCCCCAGCATTTT. This gives the protein CASSLGAGQGTIQPQHF.

The V and J genes are TRBV14 and TRBJ2-3; no clear D gene. CDR3 length equals 17 residues. Trimming cost V 0 bases and J 5 bases, with 18 bases left between them. Germline V gene sequence: CDR1 SGHDN, CDR2 FVKESK. DNA of the CDR3: TGTGCCAGCAGCCAAGATACTCTCAGGTGGTTTAAAGATACGCAGTATTTT. Protein: CASSQDTLRWFKDTQYF.